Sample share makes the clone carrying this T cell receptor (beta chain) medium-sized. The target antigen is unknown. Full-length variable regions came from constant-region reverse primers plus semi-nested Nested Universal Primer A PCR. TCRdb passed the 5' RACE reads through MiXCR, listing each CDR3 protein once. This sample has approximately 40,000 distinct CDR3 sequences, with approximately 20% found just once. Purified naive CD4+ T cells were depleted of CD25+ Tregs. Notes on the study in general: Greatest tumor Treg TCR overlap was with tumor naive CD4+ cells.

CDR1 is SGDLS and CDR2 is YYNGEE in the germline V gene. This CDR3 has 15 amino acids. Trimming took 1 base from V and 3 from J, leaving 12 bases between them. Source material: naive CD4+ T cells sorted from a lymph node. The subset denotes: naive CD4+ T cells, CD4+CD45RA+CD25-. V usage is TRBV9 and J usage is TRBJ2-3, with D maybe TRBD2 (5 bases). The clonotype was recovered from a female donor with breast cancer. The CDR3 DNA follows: TGTGCCAGCAGCGTAACGAGGGAGTCTACAGATACGCAGTATTTT. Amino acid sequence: CASSVTRESTDTQYF.